This entry is about one T cell receptor beta chain. Its specificity is unknown. The sample comes from a study of long-term antiretroviral therapy in people with HIV. About the research overall: Collection of the earliest samples took place about a decade ahead of the 2015 immediate-ART recommendation.

Each HIV-infected participant was given treatment in the United States. The assay used was immunoSEQ (version v3.0), run at survey level. Sequencing was performed with immunoSEQ multiplex PCR; in TCRdb, only in-frame clones are kept and a portion is missing. The data contain fewer than 45,000 clones, about 95% of them singletons. General observations from the study: Subsequent to ART, diversity was augmented yet persisted below that of transplant donor controls. Clonotypes expanded prior to ART showed repertoire dominance at all sampled time points.

Source: unsorted PBMCs, taken 3.7 years after starting antiretroviral therapy. This sequence originates from a woman aged 45-65 years with HIV.

The CDR3 DNA follows: TGTGCCAGCAGTTCGCTTTCGGGACTCGGAAACACCATATATTTT. Encoded protein: CASSSLSGLGNTIYF. The V gene is TRBV6-5, the J gene TRBJ1-3; perhaps TRBD1 as D (5 bases). V lost 4 bases to trimming and J lost 4 bases, with 14 bases between them. CDR1 is MNHEY, CDR2 SVGAGI, per germline. The CDR3 runs to 15 residues.